This T cell receptor (beta chain) came from a study of blood T cell repertoires in COVID-19. About the study: Samples came from the United States, Italy and Spain, spanning acute and convalescent COVID-19. The cDNA or gDNA used as material had been derived from T cells, B-cell-depleted T cells, or PBMCs.

CDR3 size: 13 residues. With 3 bases removed from V and 4 bases from J, the gap between germline ends came to 10 bases. Source study methods: Reference gene primer amplification gave estimated nucleated cell counts. TCRdb keeps only in-frame clones here, not all; method: immunoSEQ multiplex PCR. The V and J calls and clone size come from that table; D and trimming were worked out from the DNA. The data contain under 300,000 clones, 65% to 90% of them singletons. This clonotype was sampled from a woman aged 40 to 50 who had recovered from COVID-19. The source material was peripheral blood. The chain employs TRBV12-3 or TRBV12-4 and TRBJ2-7; no clear D. DNA of the CDR3: TGTGCCAGCAGTTTGTCACAATCTTACGAGCAGTACTTC. It yields the protein CASSLSQSYEQYF.